Listed below are T cell receptor beta chains from one sample, sequenced in a study of T cell responses to AZD1222 COVID-19 vaccine. Here immunoSEQ multiplex PCR was the method, and the copy in TCRdb shows in-frame clones only, minus some. The sample includes approximately 110,000 clones, more than 75% of them seen just once. Material: peripheral blood, obtained on day 0 of AZD1222 vaccination. The receptors were gathered from an adult in good health. Both conserved end residues are part of each CDR3. The D gene is left open where the match is weak. Clone size is given for some rows only: seen once, a few or many times, or a class if the clone is expanded.

few	TRBV4-2	-	TRBJ2-2	CASSPSGVGELFF	TGTGCCAGCAGCCCCTCGGGTGTCGGGGAGCTGTTTTTT
-	TRBV7-9	-	TRBJ2-3	CASTFYPGRSGRTDTQYF	TGTGCCAGCACCTTTTACCCCGGGAGATCGGGGCGCACAGATACGCAGTATTTT
-	TRBV11-2	-	TRBJ2-7	CASSFIHSGEQYF	TGTGCCAGCAGCTTTATCCATTCCGGGGAGCAGTACTTC
-	TRBV29-1	TRBD2	TRBJ2-7	CSVPKAGAGYEQYF	TGCAGCGTACCCAAAGCGGGAGCTGGCTACGAGCAGTACTTC
-	TRBV20-1	-	TRBJ1-4	CGQKAREKLFF	TGCGGCCAAAAGGCGAGGGAAAAACTGTTTTTT
-	TRBV6-5	-	TRBJ1-1	CASRRVVTEAFF	TGTGCCAGCAGGAGGGTAGTGACTGAAGCTTTCTTT
-	TRBV30	-	TRBJ1-4	CAWNLDSATNEKLFF	TGTGCCTGGAACCTGGACAGCGCAACTAATGAAAAACTGTTTTTT
-	TRBV12-3/TRBV12-4	-	TRBJ1-5	CASSTQGNQPQHF	TGTGCCAGCAGTACCCAGGGGAATCAGCCCCAGCATTTT
-	TRBV10-3	-	TRBJ2-5	CAINGGHGETQYF	TGTGCCATCAACGGGGGTCACGGAGAGACCCAGTACTTC
-	TRBV18	-	TRBJ2-1	CASSQGEYGEQFF	TGTGCCAGCTCCCAGGGAGAATATGGTGAGCAGTTCTTC
-	TRBV9	TRBD2	TRBJ2-1	CASSTGLAGVDNEQFF	TGTGCCAGCAGCACGGGACTAGCGGGAGTTGACAATGAGCAGTTCTTC
-	TRBV11-3	-	TRBJ2-2	CASSLGTGELFF	TGTGCCAGCAGCTTAGGCACCGGGGAGCTGTTTTTT
-	TRBV6-6	TRBD1	TRBJ1-1	CATVRGSVAFF	TGTGCCACCGTCAGGGGGTCGGTAGCTTTCTTT
once	TRBV28	-	TRBJ1-5	CASSDTRTQHF	TGTGCCAGCAGTGATACCCGGACCCAGCATTTT
-	TRBV4-1	TRBD2	TRBJ2-1	CASSKGLAYEQFF	TGCGCCAGCAGTAAGGGACTAGCCTATGAGCAGTTCTTC
-	TRBV3-1/TRBV3-2	-	TRBJ1-2	CASSQGTSLGYTF	TGTGCCAGCAGCCAAGGCACTTCCTTAGGCTACACCTTC